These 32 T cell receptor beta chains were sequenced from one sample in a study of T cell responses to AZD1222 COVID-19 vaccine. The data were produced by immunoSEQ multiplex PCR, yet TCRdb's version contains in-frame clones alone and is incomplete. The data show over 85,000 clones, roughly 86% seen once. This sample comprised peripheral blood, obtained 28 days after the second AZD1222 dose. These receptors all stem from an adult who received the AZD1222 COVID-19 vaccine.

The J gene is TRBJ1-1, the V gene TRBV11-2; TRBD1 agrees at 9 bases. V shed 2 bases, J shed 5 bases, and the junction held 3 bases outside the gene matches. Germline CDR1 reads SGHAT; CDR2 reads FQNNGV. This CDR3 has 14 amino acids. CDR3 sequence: CASSLRTGVTEAFF. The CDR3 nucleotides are TGTGCCAGCAGCTTAAGGACAGGGGTGACTGAAGCTTTCTTT.

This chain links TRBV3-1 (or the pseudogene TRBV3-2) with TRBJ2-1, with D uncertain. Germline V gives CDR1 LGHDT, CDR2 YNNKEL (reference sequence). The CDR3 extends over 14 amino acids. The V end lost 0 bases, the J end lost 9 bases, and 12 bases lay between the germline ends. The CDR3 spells CASSQDQVMGEQFF. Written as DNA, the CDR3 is TGTGCCAGCAGCCAAGATCAGGTCATGGGTGAGCAGTTCTTC.

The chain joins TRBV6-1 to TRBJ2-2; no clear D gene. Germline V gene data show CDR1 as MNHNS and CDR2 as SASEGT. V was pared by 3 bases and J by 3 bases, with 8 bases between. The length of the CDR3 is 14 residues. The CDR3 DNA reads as TGTGCCAGCAGTGATGGCCGGGACACCGGGGAGCTGTTTTTT. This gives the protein CASSDGRDTGELFF.

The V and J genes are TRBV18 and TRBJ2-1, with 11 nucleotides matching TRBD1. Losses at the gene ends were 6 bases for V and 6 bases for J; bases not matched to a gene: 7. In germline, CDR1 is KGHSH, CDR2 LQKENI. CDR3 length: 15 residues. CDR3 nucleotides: TGTGCCAGCTCTCCCGGGACAGGGGGGACCAATGAGCAGTTCTTC. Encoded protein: CASSPGTGGTNEQFF.

The CDR3 DNA sequence: TGTGCCAGCAGTTACTCTATAGGGCACTATGGCTACACCTTC. This encodes CASSYSIGHYGYTF. The rearrangement links TRBV6-5 to TRBJ1-2, with no clear D. This CDR3 is built from 14 residues. Trimming took off 0 bases at V and 3 bases at J, with 8 bases between the two ends. From germline, CDR1 is MNHEY and CDR2 SVGAGI.

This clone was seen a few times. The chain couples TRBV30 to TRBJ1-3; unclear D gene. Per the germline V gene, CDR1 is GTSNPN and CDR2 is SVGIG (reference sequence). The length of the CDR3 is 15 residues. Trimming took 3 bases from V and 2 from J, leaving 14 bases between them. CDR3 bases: TGTGCCTGGAGCCTAACATCGTTGGCTGGAAACACCATATATTTT. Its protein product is CAWSLTSLAGNTIYF.

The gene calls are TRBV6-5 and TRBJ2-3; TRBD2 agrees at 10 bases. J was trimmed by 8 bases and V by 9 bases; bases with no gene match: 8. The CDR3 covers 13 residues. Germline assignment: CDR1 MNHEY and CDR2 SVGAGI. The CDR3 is CASRGQREGTQYF. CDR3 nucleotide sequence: TGTGCCAGTCGTGGGCAGCGGGAGGGTACGCAGTATTTT.

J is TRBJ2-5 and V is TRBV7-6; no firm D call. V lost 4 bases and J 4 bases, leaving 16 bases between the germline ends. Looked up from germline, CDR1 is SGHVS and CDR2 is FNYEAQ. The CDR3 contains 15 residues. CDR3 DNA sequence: TGTGCCAGCAGCTCAGAGCCCGGATTCGGAGAGACCCAGTACTTC. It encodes CASSSEPGFGETQYF.

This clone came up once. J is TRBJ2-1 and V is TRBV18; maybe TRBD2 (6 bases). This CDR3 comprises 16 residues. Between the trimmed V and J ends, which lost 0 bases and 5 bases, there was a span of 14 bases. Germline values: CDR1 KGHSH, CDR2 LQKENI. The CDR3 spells CASSPPGDWINNEQFF. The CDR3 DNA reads TGTGCCAGCTCACCACCGGGGGACTGGATAAACAATGAGCAGTTCTTC.

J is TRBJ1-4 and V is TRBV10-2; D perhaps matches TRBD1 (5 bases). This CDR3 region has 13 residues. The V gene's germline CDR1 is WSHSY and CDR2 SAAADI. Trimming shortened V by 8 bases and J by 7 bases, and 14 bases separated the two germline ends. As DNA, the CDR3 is TGCGCCAGCGCTGTGGGACGGAGTGAAAAACTGTTTTTT. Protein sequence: CASAVGRSEKLFF.

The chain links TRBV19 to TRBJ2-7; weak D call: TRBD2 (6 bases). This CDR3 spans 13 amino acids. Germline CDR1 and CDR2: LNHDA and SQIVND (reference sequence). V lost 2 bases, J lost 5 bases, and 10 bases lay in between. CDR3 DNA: TGTGCCAGTAGTATAATCCGGGGGAACGAGCAGTACTTC. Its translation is CASSIIRGNEQYF.

The CDR3 DNA reads TGTGCCAGCAGCCAGGGACAGGGGGGCACTGAAGCTTTCTTT. This translates into CASSQGQGGTEAFF. V is TRBV3-1 (or the pseudogene TRBV3-2) and J is TRBJ1-1, with 11 nucleotides matching TRBD1. The V segment lost 3 bases and the J segment 4 bases; nucleotides outside the gene matches: 1. The CDR3 has 14 amino acids. The germline gives CDR1 LGHDT, CDR2 YNNKEL (reference sequence).

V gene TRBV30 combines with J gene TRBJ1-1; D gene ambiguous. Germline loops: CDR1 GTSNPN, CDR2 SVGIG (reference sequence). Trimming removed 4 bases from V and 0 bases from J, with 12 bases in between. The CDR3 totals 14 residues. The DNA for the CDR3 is TGTGCCTGGATTCCTTCGGCACTGAACACTGAAGCTTTCTTT. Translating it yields CAWIPSALNTEAFF. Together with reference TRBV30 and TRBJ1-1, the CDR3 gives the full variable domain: SQTIHQWPATLVQPVGSPLSLECTVEGTSNPNLYWYRQAAGRGLQLLFYSVGIGQISSEVPQNLSASRPQDRQFILSSKKLLLSDSGFYLCAWIPSALNTEAFFGQGTRLTVV.

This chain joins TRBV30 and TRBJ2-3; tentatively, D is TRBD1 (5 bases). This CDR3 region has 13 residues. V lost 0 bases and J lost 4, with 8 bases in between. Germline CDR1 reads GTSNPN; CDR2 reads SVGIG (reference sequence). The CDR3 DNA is TGTGCCTGGAGTGTACAAGGGGCAGATACGCAGTATTTT. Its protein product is CAWSVQGADTQYF.

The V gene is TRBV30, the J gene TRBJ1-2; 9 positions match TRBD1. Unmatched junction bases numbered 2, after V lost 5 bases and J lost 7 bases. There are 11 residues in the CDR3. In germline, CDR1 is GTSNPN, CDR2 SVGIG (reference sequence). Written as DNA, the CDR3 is TGTGCCTGGGGACAGGGGAGTGGCTACACCTTC. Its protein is CAWGQGSGYTF.

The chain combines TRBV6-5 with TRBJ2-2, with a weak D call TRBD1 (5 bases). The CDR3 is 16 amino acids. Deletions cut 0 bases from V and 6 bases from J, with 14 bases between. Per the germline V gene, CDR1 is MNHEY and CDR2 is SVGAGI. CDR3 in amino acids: CASSYSWPRVPGELFF. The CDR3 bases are TGTGCCAGCAGTTACTCTTGGCCCAGGGTTCCCGGGGAGCTGTTTTTT.

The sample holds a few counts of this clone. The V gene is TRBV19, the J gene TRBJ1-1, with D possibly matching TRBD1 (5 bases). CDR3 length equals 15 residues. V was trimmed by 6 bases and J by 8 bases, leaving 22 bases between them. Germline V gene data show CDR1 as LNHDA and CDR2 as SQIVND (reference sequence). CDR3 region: CASRFVSGDASEAFF. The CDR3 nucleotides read TGTGCCAGTAGGTTTGTATCCGGGGACGCGTCCGAAGCTTTCTTT.

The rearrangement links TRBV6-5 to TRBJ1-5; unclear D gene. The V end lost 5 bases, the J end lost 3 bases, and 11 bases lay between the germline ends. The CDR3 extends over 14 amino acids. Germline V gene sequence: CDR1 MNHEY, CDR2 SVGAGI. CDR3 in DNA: TGTGCCAGCAGTCCCAGGCCGGACAATCAGCCCCAGCATTTT. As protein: CASSPRPDNQPQHF.

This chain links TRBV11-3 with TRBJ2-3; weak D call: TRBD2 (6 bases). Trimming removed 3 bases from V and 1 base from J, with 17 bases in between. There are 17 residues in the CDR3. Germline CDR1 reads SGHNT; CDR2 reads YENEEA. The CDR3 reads CASSLGTAPVGTDTQYF. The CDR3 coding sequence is TGTGCCAGCAGCTTGGGGACTGCGCCCGTTGGCACAGATACGCAGTATTTT.

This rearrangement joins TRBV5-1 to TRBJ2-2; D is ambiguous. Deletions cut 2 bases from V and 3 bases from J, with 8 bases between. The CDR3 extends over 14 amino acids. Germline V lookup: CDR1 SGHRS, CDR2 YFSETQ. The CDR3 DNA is TGCGCCAGCAGCTTTACCGTAGACACCGGGGAGCTGTTTTTT. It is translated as CASSFTVDTGELFF.

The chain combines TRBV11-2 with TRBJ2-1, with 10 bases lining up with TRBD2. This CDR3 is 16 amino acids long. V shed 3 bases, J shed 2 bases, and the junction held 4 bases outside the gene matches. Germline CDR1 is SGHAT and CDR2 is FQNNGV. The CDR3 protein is CASSLLAGGAYNEQFF. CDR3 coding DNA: TGTGCCAGCAGCTTGTTAGCGGGGGGTGCCTACAATGAGCAGTTCTTC.

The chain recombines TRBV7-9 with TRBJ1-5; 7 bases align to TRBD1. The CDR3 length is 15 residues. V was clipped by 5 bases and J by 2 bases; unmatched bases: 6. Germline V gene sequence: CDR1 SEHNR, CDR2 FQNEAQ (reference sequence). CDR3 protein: CASSPGQARNQPQHF. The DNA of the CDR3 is TGTGCCAGCAGCCCCGGACAGGCCCGCAATCAGCCCCAGCATTTT.

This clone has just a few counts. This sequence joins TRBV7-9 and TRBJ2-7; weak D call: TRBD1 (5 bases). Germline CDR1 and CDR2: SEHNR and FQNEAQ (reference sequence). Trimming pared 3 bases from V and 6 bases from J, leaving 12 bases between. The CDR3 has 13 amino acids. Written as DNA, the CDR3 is TGTGCCAGCAGCTTTTCAGGGAAGGCCGAGCAGTACTTC. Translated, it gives CASSFSGKAEQYF.

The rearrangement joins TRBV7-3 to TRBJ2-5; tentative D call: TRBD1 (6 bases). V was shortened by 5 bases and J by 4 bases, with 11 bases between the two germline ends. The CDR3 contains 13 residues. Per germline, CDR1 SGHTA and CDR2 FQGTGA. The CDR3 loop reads CASSPTGRETQYF. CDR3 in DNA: TGTGCCAGCAGCCCCACAGGGAGAGAGACCCAGTACTTC. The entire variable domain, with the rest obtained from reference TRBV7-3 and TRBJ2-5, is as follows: GAGVSQTPSNKVTEKGKYVELRCDPISGHTALYWYRQSLGQGPEFLIYFQGTGAADDSGLPNDRFFAVRPEGSVSTLKIQRTERGDSAVYLCASSPTGRETQYFGPGTRLLVL.

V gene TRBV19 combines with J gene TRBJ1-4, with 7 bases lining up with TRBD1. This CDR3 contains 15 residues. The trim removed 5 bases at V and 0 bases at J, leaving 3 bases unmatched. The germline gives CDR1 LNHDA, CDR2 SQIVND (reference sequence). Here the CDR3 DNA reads TGTGCCAGTAGTGGACAGGCTGCAACTAATGAAAAACTGTTTTTT. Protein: CASSGQAATNEKLFF.

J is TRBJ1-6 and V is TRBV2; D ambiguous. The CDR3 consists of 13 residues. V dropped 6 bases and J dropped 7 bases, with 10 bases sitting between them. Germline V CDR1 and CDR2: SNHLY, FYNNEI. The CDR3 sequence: CASRPPGNSPLHF. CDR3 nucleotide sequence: TGTGCCAGCAGACCCCCCGGGAATTCACCCCTCCACTTT.

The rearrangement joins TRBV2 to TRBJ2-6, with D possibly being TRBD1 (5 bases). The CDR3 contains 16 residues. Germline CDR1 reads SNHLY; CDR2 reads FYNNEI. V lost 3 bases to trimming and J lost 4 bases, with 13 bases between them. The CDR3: CASSDSGPGGANVLTF. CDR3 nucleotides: TGTGCCAGCAGTGATTCAGGGCCCGGGGGGGCCAACGTCCTGACTTTC.

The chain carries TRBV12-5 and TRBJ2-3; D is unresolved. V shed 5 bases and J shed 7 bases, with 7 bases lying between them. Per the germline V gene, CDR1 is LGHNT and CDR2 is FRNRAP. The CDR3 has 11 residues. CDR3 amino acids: CASGLGNTQYF. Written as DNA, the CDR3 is TGTGCTAGTGGTCTAGGGAATACGCAGTATTTT. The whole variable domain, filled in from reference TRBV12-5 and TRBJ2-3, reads DARVTQTPRHKVTEMGQEVTMRCQPILGHNTVFWYRQTMMQGLELLAYFRNRAPLDDSGMPKDRFSAEMPDATLATLKIQPSEPRDSAVYFCASGLGNTQYFGPGTRLTVL.

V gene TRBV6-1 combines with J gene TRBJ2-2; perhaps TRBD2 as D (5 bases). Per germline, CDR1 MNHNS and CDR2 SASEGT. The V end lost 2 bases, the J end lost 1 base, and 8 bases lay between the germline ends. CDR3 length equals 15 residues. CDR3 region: CASSEISGNTGELFF. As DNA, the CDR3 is TGTGCCAGCAGTGAAATAAGCGGGAACACCGGGGAGCTGTTTTTT.

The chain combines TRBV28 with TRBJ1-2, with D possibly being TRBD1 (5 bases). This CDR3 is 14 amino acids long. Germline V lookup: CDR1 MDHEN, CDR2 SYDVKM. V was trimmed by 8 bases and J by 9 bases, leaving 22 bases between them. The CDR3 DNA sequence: TGTGCCAGCTTACCGACAGCGGCTTGGGTCAGCTACACCTTC. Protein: CASLPTAAWVSYTF.

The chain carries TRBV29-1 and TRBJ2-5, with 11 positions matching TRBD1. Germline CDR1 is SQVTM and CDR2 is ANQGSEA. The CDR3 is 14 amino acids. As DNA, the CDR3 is TGCATCCAACCGGGACAGGGGGGTCAAGAGACCCAGTACTTC. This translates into CIQPGQGGQETQYF.

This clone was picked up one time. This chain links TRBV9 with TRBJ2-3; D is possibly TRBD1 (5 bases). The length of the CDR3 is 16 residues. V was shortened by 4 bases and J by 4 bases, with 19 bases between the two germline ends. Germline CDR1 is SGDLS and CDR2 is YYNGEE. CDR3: CASSTTERGRADTQYF. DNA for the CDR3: TGTGCCAGCAGCACCACTGAAAGGGGTAGGGCAGATACGCAGTATTTT.